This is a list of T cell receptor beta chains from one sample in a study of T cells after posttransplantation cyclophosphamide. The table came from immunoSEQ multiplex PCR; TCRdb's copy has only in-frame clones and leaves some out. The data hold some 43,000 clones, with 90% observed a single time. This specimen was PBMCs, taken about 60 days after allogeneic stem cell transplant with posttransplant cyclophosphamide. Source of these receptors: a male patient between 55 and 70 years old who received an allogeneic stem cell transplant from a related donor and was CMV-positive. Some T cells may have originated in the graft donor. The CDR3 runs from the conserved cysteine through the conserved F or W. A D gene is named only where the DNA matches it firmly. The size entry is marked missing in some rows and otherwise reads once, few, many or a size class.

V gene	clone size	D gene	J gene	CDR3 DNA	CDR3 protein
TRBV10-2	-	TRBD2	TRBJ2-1	TGCGCCAGCAGTAGGACTAGCGGCAATGAGCAGTTCTTC	CASSRTSGNEQFF
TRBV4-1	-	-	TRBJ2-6	TGCGCCAGCAGCCAGCCGGGGGAAACTGGGGCCAACGTCCTGACTTTC	CASSQPGETGANVLTF
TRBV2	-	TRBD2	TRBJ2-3	TGTGCCAGCATCCGAGCGGGGGGGCGGGCAGATACGCAGTATTTT	CASIRAGGRADTQYF
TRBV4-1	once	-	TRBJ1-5	TGCGCCAGCAGCCCAGGGCGTTTGGGCAATCAGCCCCAGCATTTT	CASSPGRLGNQPQHF
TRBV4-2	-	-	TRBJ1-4	TGTGCCAGCAGCCGCACGGACAGTAATGAAAAACTGTTTTTT	CASSRTDSNEKLFF
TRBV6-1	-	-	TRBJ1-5	TGTGCCAGCAGGGGGCAGCTCAATCAGCCCCAGCATTTT	CASRGQLNQPQHF
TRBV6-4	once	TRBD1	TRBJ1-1	TGTGCCAGCAGTGACTCGGCAGGGGGAAGCACTGAAGCTTTCTTT	CASSDSAGGSTEAFF
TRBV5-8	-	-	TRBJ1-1	TGTGCCAGCAGCTGGACCACAGGGATAGAAGCTTTCTTT	CASSWTTGIEAFF
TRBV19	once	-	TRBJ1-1	TGTGCCAGTACCAGGGTTCTCGCTGGAACTGAAGCTTTCTTT	CASTRVLAGTEAFF
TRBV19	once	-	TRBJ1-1	TGTGCCAGTAGCCATAGGGACCTTGACAGGCCAGTCACTGAAGCTTTCTTT	CASSHRDLDRPVTEAFF
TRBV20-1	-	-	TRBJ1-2	TGCAGTGCGCGGGGAGTTTGGGGCTACACCTTC	CSARGVWGYTF
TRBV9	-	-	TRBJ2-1	TGTGCCAGCAGCCCCACTTACTCCGAGTACAATGAGCAGTTCTTC	CASSPTYSEYNEQFF
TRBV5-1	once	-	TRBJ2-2	TGCGCCAGCAGCTTGCAGGGGATGAACACCGGGGAGCTGTTTTTT	CASSLQGMNTGELFF
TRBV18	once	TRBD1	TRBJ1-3	TGTGCCAGCTCGCCCGGGACAGGAGAAAACACCATATATTTT	CASSPGTGENTIYF
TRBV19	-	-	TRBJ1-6	TGTGCCAGTAGCCAGGGGTCAAATTCACCCCTCCACTTT	CASSQGSNSPLHF
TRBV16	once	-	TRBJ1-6	TGTGCCAGCAGCCAATTCGGGGAAGGGCCCCACTTT	CASSQFGEGPHF
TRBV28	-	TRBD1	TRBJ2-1	TGTGCCAGCAGTTCAACCGGGACAGGCAAAGGAGAGCAGTTCTTC	CASSSTGTGKGEQFF
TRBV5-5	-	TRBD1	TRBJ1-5	TGTGCCAGCAGCCAGGACAGGGGAGTTTCGGGCAATCAGCCCCAGCATTTT	CASSQDRGVSGNQPQHF
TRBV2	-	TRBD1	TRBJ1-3	TGTGCCAGCGGCATGGAAGGGGGCGGAAACACCATATATTTT	CASGMEGGGNTIYF
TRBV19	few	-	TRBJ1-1	TGTGCCAGTAGTATCCGGGGGAACACTGAAGCTTTCTTT	CASSIRGNTEAFF